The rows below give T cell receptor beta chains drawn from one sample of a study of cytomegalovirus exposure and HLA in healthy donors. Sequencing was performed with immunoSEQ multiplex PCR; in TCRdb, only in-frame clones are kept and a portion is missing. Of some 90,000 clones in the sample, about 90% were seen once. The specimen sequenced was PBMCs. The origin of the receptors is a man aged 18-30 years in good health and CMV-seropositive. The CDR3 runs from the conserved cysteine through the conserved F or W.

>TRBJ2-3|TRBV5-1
CASSLDQGTDTQYF
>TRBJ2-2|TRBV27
CASSHSTGGELFF
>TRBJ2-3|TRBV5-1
CASSLAGTSGRTADTQYF
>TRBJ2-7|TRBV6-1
CASSYGHSYEQYF
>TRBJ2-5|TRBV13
CASSLGLAGAETQYF
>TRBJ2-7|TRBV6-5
CASSYSQGRGYYEQYF
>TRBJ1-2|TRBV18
CASSPGGGIYGYTF
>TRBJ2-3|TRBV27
CASSSLKAGPSTDTQYF
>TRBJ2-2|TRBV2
CASSDWRGMNTGELFF
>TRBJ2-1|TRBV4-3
CASSQQKIQGGEQFF
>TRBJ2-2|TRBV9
CASSVIGRNTGELFF
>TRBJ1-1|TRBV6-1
CASSDQGQMNTEAFF
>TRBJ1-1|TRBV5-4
CASSLDPGSTEAFF
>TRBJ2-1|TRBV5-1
CASSSTGNRYNEQFF
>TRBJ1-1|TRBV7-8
CASSLLGTGIEAFF
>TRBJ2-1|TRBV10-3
CAISERGSGSYNEQFF
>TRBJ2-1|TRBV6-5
CASSFGGAYNEQFF
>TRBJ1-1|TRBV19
CASSLGQGYTEAFF
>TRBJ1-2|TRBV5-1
CASSLDRGNYGYTF
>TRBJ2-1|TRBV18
CASSPLAGQSNEQFF
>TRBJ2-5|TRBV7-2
CASSPDLLAGPGTQYF
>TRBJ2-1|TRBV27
CASSLRDRGLLDEQFF
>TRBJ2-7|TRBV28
CASSSGGNEQYF
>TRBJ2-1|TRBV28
CASSPFGGYNEQFF
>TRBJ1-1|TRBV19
CASKDSLNTEAFF
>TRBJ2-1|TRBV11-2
CASSGQGAYNEQFF
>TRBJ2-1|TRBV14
CASSPLRTGANNEQFF
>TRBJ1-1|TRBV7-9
CASSTGQGATEAFF
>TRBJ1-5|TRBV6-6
CASQAGNQPQHF
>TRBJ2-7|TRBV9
CASSAGTGGYEQYF
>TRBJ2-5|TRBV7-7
CASSQTPPGTGGLETQYF
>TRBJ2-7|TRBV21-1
CASSTPGLSYEQYF
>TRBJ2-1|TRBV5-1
CASSLGGIAGGPYNEQFF
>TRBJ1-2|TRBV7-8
CASSPARGEIYYGYTF
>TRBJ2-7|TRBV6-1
CASVQGLGEQYF
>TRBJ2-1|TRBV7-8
CASSPFGNEQFF
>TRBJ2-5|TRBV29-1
CSVVSGGPETQYF
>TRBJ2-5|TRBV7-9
CASSFGETQYF
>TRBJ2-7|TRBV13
CASSLVQGVNNEQYF
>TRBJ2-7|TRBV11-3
CANRGEQYF
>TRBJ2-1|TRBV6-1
CASSEAGRPSSYNEQFF
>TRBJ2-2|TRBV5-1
CASSLAANTGELFF
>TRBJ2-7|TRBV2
CASSDEDSYEQYF
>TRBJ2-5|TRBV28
CASSSPGGGETQYF
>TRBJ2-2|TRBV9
CASSPPQERLAGTGELFF
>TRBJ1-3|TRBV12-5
CASGFLLSTGAGNTIYF
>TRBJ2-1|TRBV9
CASSVILAGGIDEQFF
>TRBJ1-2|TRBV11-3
CASSDGTGPYTF
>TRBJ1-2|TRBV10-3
CAISESLASGYTF
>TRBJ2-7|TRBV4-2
CASSQEAGGASYEQYF
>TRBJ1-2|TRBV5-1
CASSLGFGSGNYGYTF
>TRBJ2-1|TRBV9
CASSGTTTDYNEQFF
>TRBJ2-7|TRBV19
CASSIGTGAYEQYF
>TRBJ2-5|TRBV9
CASSPTSQETQYF
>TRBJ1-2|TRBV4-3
CASSQDLRGRNYGYTF
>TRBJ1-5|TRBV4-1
CASSLQGAVSQPQHF
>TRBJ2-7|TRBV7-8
CASSLGRVGEQYF
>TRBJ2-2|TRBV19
CASRRTGGAPGELFF
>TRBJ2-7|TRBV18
CASSPEVGAYEQYF
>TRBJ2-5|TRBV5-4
CASSWGVGTQKETQYF